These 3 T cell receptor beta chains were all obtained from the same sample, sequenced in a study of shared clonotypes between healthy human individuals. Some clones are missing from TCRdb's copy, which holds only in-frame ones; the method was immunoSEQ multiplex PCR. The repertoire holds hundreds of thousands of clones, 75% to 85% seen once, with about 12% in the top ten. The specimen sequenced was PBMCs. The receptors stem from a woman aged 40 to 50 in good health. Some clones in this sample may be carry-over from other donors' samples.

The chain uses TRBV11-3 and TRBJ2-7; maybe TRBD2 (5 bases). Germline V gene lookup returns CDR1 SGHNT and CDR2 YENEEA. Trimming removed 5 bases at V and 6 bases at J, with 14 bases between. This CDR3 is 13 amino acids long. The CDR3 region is CASSQDSGGEQYF. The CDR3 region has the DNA TGTGCCAGCAGCCAGGACTCCGGCGGCGAGCAGTACTTC. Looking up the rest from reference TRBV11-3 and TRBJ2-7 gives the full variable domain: EAGVVQSPRYKIIEKKQPVAFWCNPISGHNTLYWYLQNLGQGPELLIRYENEEAVDDSQLPKDRFSAERLKGVDSTLKIQPAELGDSAVYLCASSQDSGGEQYFGPGTRLTVT.

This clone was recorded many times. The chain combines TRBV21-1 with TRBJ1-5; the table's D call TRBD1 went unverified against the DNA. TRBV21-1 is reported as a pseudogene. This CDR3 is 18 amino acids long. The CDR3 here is CASSTSVRDRAFNQPQHF. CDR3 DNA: TGTGCCAGCAGCACATCGGTCCGGGACAGGGCTTTCAATCAGCCCCAGCATTTT.

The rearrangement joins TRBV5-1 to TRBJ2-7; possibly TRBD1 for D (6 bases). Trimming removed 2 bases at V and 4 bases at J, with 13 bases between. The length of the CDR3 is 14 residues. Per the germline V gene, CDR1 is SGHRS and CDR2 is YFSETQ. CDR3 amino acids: CASSFGGQIYEQYF. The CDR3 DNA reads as TGCGCCAGCAGCTTCGGTGGACAGATATACGAGCAGTACTTC.